This TCR beta chain emerged from a study of cytomegalovirus exposure and HLA in healthy donors. About the research overall: The study's early data release held tens of millions of unique TCRs from HLA-typed donors.

V lost 2 bases, J lost 5 bases, and 16 bases lay in between. Germline values: CDR1 MNHEY, CDR2 SVGAGI. The CDR3 length is 15 residues. About this clone: What it binds is unknown.

PCR used 60 Vbeta primers and 13 Jbeta primers. Profiled with immunoSEQ multiplex PCR; TCRdb holds only in-frame clones, not every one. This sample has about 160,000 clones, with approximately 80% found just once. Findings and limits, study-wide: Relative to equally common others, HLA-associated TCR beta chains showed greater clonal expansion in a later analysis. Researchers reported from a later analysis that most CMV-associated TCR beta chains appeared HLA-restricted.

This chain connects TRBV6-5 to TRBJ2-7; weak D call: TRBD2 (6 bases). Sequences were obtained from PBMCs. The receptor was isolated from a man aged 25 to 45 in good health and CMV-seronegative. The DNA of the CDR3 is TGTGCCAGCAGTTACGTGACTAGTTTGCCCCACGAGCAGTACTTC. Its translation: CASSYVTSLPHEQYF.